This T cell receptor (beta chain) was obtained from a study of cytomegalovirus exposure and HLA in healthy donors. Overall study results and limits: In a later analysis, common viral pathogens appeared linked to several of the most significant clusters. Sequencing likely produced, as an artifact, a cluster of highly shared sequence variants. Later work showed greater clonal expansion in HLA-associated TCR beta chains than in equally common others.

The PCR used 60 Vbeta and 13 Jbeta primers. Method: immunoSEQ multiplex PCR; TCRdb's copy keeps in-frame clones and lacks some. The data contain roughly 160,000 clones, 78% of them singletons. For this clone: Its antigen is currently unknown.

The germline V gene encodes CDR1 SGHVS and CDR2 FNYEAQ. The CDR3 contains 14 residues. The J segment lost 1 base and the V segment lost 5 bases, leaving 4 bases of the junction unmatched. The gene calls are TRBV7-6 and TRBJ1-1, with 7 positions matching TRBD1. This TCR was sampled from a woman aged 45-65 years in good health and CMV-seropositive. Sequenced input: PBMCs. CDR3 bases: TGTGCCAGCAGCCGTGACAGGGCGAACACTGAAGCTTTCTTT. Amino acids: CASSRDRANTEAFF.